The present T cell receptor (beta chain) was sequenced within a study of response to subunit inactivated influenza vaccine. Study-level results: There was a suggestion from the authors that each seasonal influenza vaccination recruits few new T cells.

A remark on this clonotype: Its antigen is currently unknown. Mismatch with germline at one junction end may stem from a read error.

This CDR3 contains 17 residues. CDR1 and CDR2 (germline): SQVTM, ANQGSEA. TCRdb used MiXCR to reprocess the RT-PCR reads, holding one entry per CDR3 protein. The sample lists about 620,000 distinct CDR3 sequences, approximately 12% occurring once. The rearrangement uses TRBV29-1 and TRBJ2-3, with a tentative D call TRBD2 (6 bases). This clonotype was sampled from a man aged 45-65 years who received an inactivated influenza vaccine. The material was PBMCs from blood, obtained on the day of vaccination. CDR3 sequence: CSVEGAGSGPSTDTQYF. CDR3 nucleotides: TGCAGCGTCGAAGGGGCGGGTAGCGGCCCTAGCACAGATACGCAGTATTTT.